A single sample is the source of the 16 T cell receptor beta chains below, sequenced in a study of blood T cells in healthy people across ages. Sample-barcoded 5' priming and a J-beta primer mix drove a second PCR of roughly 7 to 11 cycles. One entry per CDR3 protein results from TCRdb running MiXCR on the 5' RACE reads. The sample shows around 1,700,000 distinct CDR3 sequences, roughly 27% of them seen only once. Sequencing was performed on blood. These receptors were taken from a woman aged 25 to 39 in good health.

V is TRBV5-1 and J is TRBJ1-2, with D possibly being TRBD1 (5 bases). The V gene lost 3 bases and the J gene lost 4 bases, with 16 bases spanning the gap. The CDR3 is 15 amino acids. Germline V lookup: CDR1 SGHRS, CDR2 YFSETQ. The CDR3 nucleotides are TGCGCCAGCAGCTCTACTTCGACAGCCTTCTATGGCTACACCTTC. As protein: CASSSTSTAFYGYTF.

V is TRBV28 and J is TRBJ2-7; TRBD2 is a possible D gene (5 bases). Germline CDR1 and CDR2: MDHEN and SYDVKM. The V end lost 3 bases, the J end lost 4 bases, and 13 bases lay between the germline ends. The CDR3 covers 14 residues. DNA for the CDR3: TGTGCCAGCAGTTTCAGCGGTCCCCGTTACGAGCAGTACTTC. Amino acids: CASSFSGPRYEQYF.

J is TRBJ2-1 and V is TRBV4-1; possible D gene TRBD1, 6 bases. In germline, CDR1 is MGHRA, CDR2 YSYEKL. The germline V and J ends were trimmed by 3 bases and 3 bases, with 18 bases remaining between them. CDR3 length: 17 amino acids. The chain's CDR3 is CASSHVGRRRGYNEQFF. As DNA, the CDR3 is TGCGCCAGCAGCCACGTCGGGCGGCGCAGGGGCTACAATGAGCAGTTCTTC.

In its sample, this clonotype was seen a few times. The gene calls are TRBV27 and TRBJ1-2; TRBD1 matches at 8 bases. Germline loops: CDR1 MNHEY, CDR2 SMNVEV (reference sequence). The CDR3 covers 13 residues. V gave up 6 bases and J gave up 8 bases; unmatched junction bases: 8. CDR3 sequence reads: CASSPRTGLGYTF. As DNA, the CDR3 is TGTGCCAGCAGCCCCAGGACAGGGTTGGGCTACACCTTC.

This chain joins TRBV7-2 and TRBJ2-7; TRBD1 matches at 7 bases. V gave up 6 bases and J gave up 1 base; unmatched junction bases: 9. Germline CDR1 SGHTA, CDR2 FQGNSA. The CDR3 spans 15 residues. The CDR3 DNA reads TGTGCCAGCAGGAAAACCGGGACAGCGTCCTACGAGCAGTACTTC. It specifies CASRKTGTASYEQYF.

Notes on this clonotype: One end of the junction is discordant with germline, which a read error may explain. V usage is TRBV7-6 and J usage is TRBJ2-7, with TRBD2 matching over 8 bases. The CDR3 is 16 residues long. CDR1 SGHVS and CDR2 FNYEAQ come from the germline V gene. DNA for the CDR3: TGTGCCAGCAGCCAAGGGGTCCGGGGGGGCCCCTACGAGCGGTACTTC. Translation gives CASSQGVRGGPYERYF.

This chain uses TRBV30 with TRBJ1-2, with 10 bases that match TRBD1. The CDR3 runs 15 residues. CDR1 GTSNPN and CDR2 SVGIG come from the germline V gene (reference sequence). The V gene end was trimmed by 3 bases and the J gene end by 0 bases; junction bases not matched to a gene: 4. The CDR3 DNA sequence: TGTGCCTGGAGGACAGGGGGCGCACCTAACTATGGCTACACCTTC. It encodes CAWRTGGAPNYGYTF. Full variable domain (missing parts from reference TRBV30 and TRBJ1-2): SQTIHQWPATLVQPVGSPLSLECTVEGTSNPNLYWYRQAAGRGLQLLFYSVGIGQISSEVPQNLSASRPQDRQFILSSKKLLLSDSGFYLCAWRTGGAPNYGYTFGSGTRLTVV.

DNA for the CDR3: TGCGCCAGCAGTAGATCACAGGGTGGTATCACTGAAGCTTTCTTT. This codes for CASSRSQGGITEAFF. The chain couples TRBV10-1 to TRBJ1-1; TRBD1 is a possible D gene (6 bases). The CDR3 is 15 amino acids. Germline lookup yields CDR1 WNHNN and CDR2 SYGVQD (reference sequence). Between the trimmed V and J ends, which lost 5 bases and 4 bases, there was a span of 17 bases.

This clonotype appeared a few times. The chain recombines TRBV11-2 with TRBJ2-7; TRBD2 is a possible D gene (5 bases). The CDR3 has 16 residues. The germline gives CDR1 SGHAT, CDR2 FQNNGV. V shed 0 bases and J shed 3 bases, with 15 bases lying between them. The CDR3 nucleotides are TGTGCCAGCAGCTTAGAGATCACGGGTGGGAGCTACGAGCAGTACTTC. Amino acids: CASSLEITGGSYEQYF.

The chain recombines TRBV11-2 with TRBJ2-7; the D is unclear. Germline values: CDR1 SGHAT, CDR2 FQNNGV. The V gene lost 3 bases and the J gene lost 5 bases, with 14 bases spanning the gap. The CDR3 extends over 14 amino acids. CDR3 DNA: TGTGCCAGCAGCTTGGAGCTAGTCCTCCACGAGCAGTACTTC. Encoded protein: CASSLELVLHEQYF.

The chain has TRBV20-1 and TRBJ2-4, with 8 bases identical to TRBD1. The J call is doubtful: the DNA matches TRBJ2-5 better. CDR1 DFQATT and CDR2 SNEGSKA come from the germline V gene (reference sequence). The CDR3 runs 15 residues. This CDR3 reads CSARAWDRPQETQYF. DNA for the CDR3: TGCAGTGCTAGAGCCTGGGACAGGCCTCAAGAGACCCAGTACTTC.

V is TRBV6-5 and J is TRBJ2-1, with 7 bases identical to TRBD1. Losses at the gene ends were 3 bases for V and 7 bases for J; bases not matched to a gene: 6. Per the germline V gene, CDR1 is MNHEY and CDR2 is SVGAGI. CDR3 size: 14 residues. Written as DNA, the CDR3 is TGTGCCAGCAGTTATGAGGGGGCGGCAAATGAGCAGTTCTTC. Its translation: CASSYEGAANEQFF.

This clonotype has at least ten counts. The gene calls are TRBV7-9 and TRBJ2-7; 8 nucleotides match TRBD2. J gave up 3 bases and V 5 bases, and 9 bases lay outside the gene matches. Germline V gives CDR1 SEHNR, CDR2 FQNEAQ (reference sequence). This CDR3 contains 15 residues. The CDR3 loop reads CASSPFSGTNYEQYF. In nucleotides, the CDR3 is TGTGCCAGCAGCCCCTTTAGCGGGACGAACTACGAGCAGTACTTC.

As for this clonotype: A much more abundant neighbour one base away suggests this may be a read error. The chain joins TRBV29-1 to TRBJ2-5; D possibly corresponds to TRBD2 (7 bases). CDR3 length: 11 amino acids. The V and J ends lost 5 bases and 11 bases respectively, with 15 bases between them. Germline CDR1 and CDR2: SQVTM and ANQGSEA. CDR3 loop: CSVIRGASQYF. The CDR3 bases are TGCAGCGTTATACGGGGGGCTTCGCAGTACTTC. Full variable domain (remainder filled in from reference TRBV29-1 and TRBJ2-5): SAVISQKPSRDICQRGTSLTIQCQVDSQVTMMFWYRQQPGQSLTLIATANQGSEATYESGFVIDKFPISRPNLTFSTLTVSNMSPEDSSIYLCSVIRGASQYFGPGTRLLVL.

As regards this clonotype: Mismatch with germline at one junction end may stem from a read error. The chain links TRBV12-5 to TRBJ2-7; D uncertain. Germline CDR1 and CDR2: LGHNT and FRNRAP. CDR3 length equals 16 residues. In DNA, the CDR3 is TGTGCTAGTTGTTTTGGGTATAGCAGGACCACCTACGAGCAGTACTTC. Amino acids: CASCFGYSRTTYEQYF.

The rearrangement uses TRBV20-1 and TRBJ2-5; 10 nucleotides agree with TRBD1. Looked up from germline, CDR1 is DFQATT and CDR2 is SNEGSKA (reference sequence). CDR3 size: 14 residues. Germline trimming cut 1 base from V and 4 bases from J; bases unmatched to any gene: 3. The CDR3 region has the DNA TGCAGTGCTAGAGGCGGGGACAGGGGAGAGACCCAGTACTTC. The encoded protein is CSARGGDRGETQYF.